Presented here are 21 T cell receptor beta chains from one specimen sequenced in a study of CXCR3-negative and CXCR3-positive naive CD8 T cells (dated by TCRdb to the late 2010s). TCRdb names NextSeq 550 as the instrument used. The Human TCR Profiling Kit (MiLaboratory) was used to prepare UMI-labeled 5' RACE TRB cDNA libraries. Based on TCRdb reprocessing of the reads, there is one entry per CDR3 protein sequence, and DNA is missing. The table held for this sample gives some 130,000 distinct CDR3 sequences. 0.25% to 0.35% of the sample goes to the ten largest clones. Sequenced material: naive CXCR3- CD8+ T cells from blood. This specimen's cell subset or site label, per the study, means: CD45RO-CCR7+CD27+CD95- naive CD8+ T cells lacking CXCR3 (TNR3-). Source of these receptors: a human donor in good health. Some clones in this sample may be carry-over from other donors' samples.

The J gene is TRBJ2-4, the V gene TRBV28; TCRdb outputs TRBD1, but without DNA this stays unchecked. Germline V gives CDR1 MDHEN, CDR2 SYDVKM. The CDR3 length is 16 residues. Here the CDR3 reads CASTARGGSAKNIQYF.

The CDR3 here is CASSSRDRVNTQYF. The gene calls are TRBV7-9 and TRBJ2-3; TCRdb's assignment of TRBD1 cannot be checked, as there is no DNA. Per germline, CDR1 SEHNR and CDR2 FQNEAQ (reference sequence). This CDR3 has 14 amino acids. The full variable domain, its missing parts supplied by reference TRBV7-9 and TRBJ2-3, is DTGVSQNPRHKITKRGQNVTFRCDPISEHNRLYWYRQTLGQGPEFLTYFQNEAQLEKSRLLSDRFSAERPKGSFSTLEIQRTEQGDSAMYLCASSSRDRVNTQYFGPGTRLTVL.

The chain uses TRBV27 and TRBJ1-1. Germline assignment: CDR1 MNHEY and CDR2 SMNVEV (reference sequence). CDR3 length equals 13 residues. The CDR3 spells CASSLTWNTEAFF.

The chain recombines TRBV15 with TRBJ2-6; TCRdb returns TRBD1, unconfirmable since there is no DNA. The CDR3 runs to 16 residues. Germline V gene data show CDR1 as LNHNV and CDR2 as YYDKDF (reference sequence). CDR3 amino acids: CATSSSPLAGANVLTF.

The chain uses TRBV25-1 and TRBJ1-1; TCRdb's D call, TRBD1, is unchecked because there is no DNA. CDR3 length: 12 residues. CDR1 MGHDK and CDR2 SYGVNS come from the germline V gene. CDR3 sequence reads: CAGQGGGTEAFF. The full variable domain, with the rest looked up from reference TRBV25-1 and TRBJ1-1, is EADIYQTPRYLVIGTGKKITLECSQTMGHDKMYWYQQDPGMELHLIHYSYGVNSTEKGDLSSESTVSRIRTEHFPLTLESARPSHTSQYLCAGQGGGTEAFFGQGTRLTVV.

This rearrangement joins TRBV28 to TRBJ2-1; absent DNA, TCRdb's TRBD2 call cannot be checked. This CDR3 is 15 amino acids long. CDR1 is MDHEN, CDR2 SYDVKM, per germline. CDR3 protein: CASSLAAGLANEQFF.

The CDR3 sequence: CASSYSIAGSSYNEQFF. The chain joins TRBV6-5 to TRBJ2-1. CDR3 length equals 17 residues. The germline V gene has CDR1 MNHEY and CDR2 SVGAGI.

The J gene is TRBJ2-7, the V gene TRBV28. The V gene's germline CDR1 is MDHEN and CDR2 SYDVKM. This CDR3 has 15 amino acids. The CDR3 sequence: CASSLSVGSAYEQYF.

The CDR3 sequence is CASSYSGRTNIQYF. J is TRBJ2-4 and V is TRBV12-3 or TRBV12-4. The CDR3 covers 14 residues.

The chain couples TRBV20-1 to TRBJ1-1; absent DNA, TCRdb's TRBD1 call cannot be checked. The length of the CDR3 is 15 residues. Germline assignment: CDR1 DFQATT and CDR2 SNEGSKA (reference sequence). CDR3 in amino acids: CSARDWDKTNTEAFF.

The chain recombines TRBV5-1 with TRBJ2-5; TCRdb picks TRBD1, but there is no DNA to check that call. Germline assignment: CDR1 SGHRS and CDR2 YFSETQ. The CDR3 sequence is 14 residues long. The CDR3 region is CASSSGQGEETQYF. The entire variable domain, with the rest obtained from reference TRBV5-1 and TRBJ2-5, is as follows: KAGVTQTPRYLIKTRGQQVTLSCSPISGHRSVSWYQQTPGQGLQFLFEYFSETQRNKGNFPGRFSGRQFSNSRSEMNVSTLELGDSALYLCASSSGQGEETQYFGPGTRLLVL.

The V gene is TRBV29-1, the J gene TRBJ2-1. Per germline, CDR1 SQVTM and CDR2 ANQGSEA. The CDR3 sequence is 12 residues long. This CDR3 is CSVDSGNDEQFF.

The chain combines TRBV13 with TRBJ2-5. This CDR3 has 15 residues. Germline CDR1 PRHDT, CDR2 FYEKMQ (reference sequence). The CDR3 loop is CASSLGDSMEETQYF.

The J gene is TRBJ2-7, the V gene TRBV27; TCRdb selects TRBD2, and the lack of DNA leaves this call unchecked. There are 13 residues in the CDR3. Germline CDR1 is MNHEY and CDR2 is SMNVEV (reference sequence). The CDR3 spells CATAEGVRYEQYF.

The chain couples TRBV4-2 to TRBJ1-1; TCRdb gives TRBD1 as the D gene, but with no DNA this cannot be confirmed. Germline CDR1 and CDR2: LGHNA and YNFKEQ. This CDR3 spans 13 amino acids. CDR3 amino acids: CASSQVDRHRAFF.

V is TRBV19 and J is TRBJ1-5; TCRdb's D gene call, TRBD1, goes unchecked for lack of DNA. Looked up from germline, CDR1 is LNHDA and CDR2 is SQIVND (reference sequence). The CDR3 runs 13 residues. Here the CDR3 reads CAGGTDSNQPQHF.

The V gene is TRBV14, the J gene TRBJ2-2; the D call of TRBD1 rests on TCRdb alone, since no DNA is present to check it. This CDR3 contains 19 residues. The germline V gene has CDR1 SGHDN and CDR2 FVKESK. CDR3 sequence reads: CASSQVVPGQGINTGELFF.

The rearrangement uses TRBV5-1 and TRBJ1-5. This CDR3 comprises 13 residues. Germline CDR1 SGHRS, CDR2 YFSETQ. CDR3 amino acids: CASKSLPAQPQHF.

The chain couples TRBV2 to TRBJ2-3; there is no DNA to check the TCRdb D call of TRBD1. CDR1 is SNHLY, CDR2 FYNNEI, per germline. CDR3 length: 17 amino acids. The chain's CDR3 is CASSEPHDRASTDTQYF.

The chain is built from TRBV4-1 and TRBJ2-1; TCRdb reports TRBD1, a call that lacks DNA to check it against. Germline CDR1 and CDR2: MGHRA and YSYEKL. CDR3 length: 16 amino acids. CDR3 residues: CASSQVPQGGLNEQFF.

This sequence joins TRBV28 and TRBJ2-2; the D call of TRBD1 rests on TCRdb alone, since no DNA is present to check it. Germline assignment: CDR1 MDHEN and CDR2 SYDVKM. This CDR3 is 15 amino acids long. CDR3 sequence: CASSYRGRRSGELFF.